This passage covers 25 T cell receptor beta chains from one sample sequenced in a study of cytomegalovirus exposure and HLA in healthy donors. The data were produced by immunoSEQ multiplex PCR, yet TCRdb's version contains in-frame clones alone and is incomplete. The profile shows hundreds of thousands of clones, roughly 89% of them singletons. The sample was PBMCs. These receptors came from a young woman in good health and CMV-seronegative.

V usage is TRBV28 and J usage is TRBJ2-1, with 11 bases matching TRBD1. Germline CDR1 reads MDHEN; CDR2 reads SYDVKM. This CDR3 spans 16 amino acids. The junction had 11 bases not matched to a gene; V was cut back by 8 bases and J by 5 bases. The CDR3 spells CASDGTGGGWDNEQFF. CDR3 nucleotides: TGTGCCAGCGATGGGACAGGGGGAGGATGGGACAATGAGCAGTTCTTC.

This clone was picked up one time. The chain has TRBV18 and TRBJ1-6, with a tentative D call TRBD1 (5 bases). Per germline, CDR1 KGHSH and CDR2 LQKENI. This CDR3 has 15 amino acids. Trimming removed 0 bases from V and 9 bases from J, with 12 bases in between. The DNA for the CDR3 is TGTGCCAGCTCACCACCCGGACCGGGGGGTTCACCCCTCCACTTT. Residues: CASSPPGPGGSPLHF.

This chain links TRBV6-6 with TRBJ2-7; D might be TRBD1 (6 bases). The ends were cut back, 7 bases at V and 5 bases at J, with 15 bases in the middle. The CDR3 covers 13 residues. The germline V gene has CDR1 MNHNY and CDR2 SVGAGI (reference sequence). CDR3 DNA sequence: TGTGCCAGCACTCACGGATCAGGGGACGAGCAGTACTTC. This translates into CASTHGSGDEQYF.

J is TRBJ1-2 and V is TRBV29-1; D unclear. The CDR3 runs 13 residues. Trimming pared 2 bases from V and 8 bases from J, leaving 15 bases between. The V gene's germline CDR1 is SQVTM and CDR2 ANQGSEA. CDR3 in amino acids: CSVENRRAGGYTF. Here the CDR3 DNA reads TGCAGCGTTGAAAATCGACGGGCGGGAGGCTACACCTTC.

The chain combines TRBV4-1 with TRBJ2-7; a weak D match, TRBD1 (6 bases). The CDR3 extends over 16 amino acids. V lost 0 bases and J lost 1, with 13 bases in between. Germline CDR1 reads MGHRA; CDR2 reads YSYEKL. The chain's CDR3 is CASSQESRGLSYEQYF. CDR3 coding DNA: TGCGCCAGCAGCCAAGAGTCCAGGGGTCTTTCCTACGAGCAGTACTTC.

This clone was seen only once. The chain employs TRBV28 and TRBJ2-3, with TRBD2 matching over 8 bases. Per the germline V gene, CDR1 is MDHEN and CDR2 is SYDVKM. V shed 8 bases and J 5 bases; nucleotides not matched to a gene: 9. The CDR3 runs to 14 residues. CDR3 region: CASYRRGAKDTQYF. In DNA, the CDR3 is TGTGCCAGCTACCGGCGGGGGGCTAAAGATACGCAGTATTTT. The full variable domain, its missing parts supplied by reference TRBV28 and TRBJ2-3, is DVKVTQSSRYLVKRTGEKVFLECVQDMDHENMFWYRQDPGLGLRLIYFSYDVKMKEKGDIPEGYSVSREKKERFSLILESASTNQTSMYLCASYRRGAKDTQYFGPGTRLTVL.

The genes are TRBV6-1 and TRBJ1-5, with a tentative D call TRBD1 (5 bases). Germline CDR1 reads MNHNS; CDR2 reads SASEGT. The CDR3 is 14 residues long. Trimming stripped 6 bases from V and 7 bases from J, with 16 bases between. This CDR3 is CASSGGAGGQPQHF. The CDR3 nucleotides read TGTGCCAGCAGCGGCGGGGCGGGGGGGCAGCCCCAGCATTTT.

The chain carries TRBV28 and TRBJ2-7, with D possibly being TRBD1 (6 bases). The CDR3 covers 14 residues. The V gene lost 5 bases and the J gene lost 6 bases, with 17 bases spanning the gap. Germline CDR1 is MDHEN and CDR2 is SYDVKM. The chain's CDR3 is CASSPYSDSPEQYF. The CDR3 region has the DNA TGTGCCAGCAGTCCCTATTCGGACAGCCCCGAGCAGTACTTC. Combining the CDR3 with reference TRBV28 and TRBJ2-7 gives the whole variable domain DVKVTQSSRYLVKRTGEKVFLECVQDMDHENMFWYRQDPGLGLRLIYFSYDVKMKEKGDIPEGYSVSREKKERFSLILESASTNQTSMYLCASSPYSDSPEQYFGPGTRLTVT.

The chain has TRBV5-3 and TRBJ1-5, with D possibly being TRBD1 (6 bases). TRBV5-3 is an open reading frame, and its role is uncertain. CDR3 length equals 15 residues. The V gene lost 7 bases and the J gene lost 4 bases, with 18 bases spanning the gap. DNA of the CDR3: TGTGCCAGAGGTTACAGGGATGGCGAGAATCAGCCCCAGCATTTT. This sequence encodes CARGYRDGENQPQHF.

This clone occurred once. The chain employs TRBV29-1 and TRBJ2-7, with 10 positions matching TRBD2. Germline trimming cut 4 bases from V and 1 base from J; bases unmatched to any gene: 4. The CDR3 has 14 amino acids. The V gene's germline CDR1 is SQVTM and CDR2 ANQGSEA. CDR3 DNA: TGCAGCGTTGGGGGGACTAGCGTATCCTACGAGCAGTACTTC. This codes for CSVGGTSVSYEQYF.

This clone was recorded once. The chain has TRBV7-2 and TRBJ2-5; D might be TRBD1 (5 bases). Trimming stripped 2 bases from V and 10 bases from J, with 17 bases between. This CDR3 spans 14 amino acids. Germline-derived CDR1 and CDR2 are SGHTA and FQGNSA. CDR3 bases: TGTGCCAGCAGCTTATCAGCGTACGAAGGGGACCAGTACTTC. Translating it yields CASSLSAYEGDQYF.

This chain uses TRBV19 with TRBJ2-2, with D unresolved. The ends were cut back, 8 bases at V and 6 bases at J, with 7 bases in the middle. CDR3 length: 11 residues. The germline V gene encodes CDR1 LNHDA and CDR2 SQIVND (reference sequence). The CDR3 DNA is TGTGCCAGTGCGAGCCCCGGGGAGCTGTTTTTT. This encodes CASASPGELFF.

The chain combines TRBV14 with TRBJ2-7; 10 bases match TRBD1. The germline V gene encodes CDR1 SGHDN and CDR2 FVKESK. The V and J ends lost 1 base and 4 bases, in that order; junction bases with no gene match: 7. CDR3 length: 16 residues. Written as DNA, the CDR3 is TGTGCCAGCAGCCAAGGAGCCGGGACAGGGGTATACGAGCAGTACTTC. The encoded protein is CASSQGAGTGVYEQYF.

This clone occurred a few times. CDR3 in amino acids: CASSPQQSQDSPLHF. The DNA of the CDR3 is TGTGCCAGCTCACCCCAACAGAGTCAGGATTCACCCCTCCACTTT. The chain has TRBV18 and TRBJ1-6; D is ambiguous. Germline V gene sequence: CDR1 KGHSH, CDR2 LQKENI. Trimming shortened V by 3 bases and J by 8 bases, and 14 bases separated the two germline ends. The CDR3 covers 15 residues.

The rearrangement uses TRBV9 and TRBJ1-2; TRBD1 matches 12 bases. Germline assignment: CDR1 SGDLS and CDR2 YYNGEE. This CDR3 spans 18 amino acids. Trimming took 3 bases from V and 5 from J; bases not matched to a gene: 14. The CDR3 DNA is TGTGCCAGCAGCGGGGCTACCGGGACAGGGGGCGGTGGGTATGGCTACACCTTC. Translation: CASSGATGTGGGGYGYTF.

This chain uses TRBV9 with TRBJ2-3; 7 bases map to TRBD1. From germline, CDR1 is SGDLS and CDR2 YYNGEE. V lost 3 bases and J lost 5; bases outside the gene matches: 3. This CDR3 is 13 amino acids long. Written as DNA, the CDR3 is TGTGCCAGCAGCGCGTACAGGGGAGATACGCAGTATTTT. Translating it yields CASSAYRGDTQYF.

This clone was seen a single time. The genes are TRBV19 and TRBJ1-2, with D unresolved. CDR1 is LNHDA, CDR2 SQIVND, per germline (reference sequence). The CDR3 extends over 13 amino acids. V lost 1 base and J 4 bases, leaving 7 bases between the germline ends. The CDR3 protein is CASSIAHTYGYTF. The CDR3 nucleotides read TGTGCCAGTAGTATAGCTCACACCTATGGCTACACCTTC.

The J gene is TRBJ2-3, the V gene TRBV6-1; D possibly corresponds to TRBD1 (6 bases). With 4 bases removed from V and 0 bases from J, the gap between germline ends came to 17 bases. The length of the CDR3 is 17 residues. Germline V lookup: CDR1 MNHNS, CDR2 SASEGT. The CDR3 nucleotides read TGTGCCAGCAGTGGGCTGCTCAGGGGTTCTAGCACAGATACGCAGTATTTT. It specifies CASSGLLRGSSTDTQYF.

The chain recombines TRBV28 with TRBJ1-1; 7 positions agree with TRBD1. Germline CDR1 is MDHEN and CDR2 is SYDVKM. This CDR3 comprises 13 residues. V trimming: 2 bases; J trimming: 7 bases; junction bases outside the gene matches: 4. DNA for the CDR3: TGTGCCAGCAGTTTACCCGGACAGGATGAAGCTTTCTTT. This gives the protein CASSLPGQDEAFF.

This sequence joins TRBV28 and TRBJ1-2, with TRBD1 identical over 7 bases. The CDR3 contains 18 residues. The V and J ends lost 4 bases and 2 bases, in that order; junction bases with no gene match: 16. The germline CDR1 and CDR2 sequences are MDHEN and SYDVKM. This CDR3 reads CASSSLNPTGAPNYGYTF. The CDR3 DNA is TGTGCCAGCAGTTCACTAAACCCCACAGGGGCTCCCAACTATGGCTACACCTTC.

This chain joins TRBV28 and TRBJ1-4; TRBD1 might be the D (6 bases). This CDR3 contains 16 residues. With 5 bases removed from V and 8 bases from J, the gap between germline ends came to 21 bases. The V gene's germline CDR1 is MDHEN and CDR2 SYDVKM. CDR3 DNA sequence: TGTGCCAGCAGTCCCCCTCGGACAGCTTTGAGGGAAAAACTGTTTTTT. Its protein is CASSPPRTALREKLFF.

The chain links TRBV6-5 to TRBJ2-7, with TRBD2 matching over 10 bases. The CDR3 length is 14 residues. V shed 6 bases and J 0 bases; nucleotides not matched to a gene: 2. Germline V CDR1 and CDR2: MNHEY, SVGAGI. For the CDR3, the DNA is TGTGCCAGCAGGGCTAGCGGGAGCTCCTACGAGCAGTACTTC. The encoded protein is CASRASGSSYEQYF.

This CDR3 reads CASSPQPARGPYEQYF. The CDR3 DNA is TGTGCCAGTAGTCCTCAGCCAGCCAGGGGGCCCTACGAGCAGTACTTC. The rearrangement uses TRBV19 and TRBJ2-7; 8 bases are a match to TRBD1. With V trimmed by 5 bases and J by 2 bases, 11 bases remained unmatched. Germline CDR1 LNHDA, CDR2 SQIVND (reference sequence). CDR3 length: 16 amino acids.

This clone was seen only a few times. The CDR3 region is CASSDRVQTSYEQYF. The CDR3 coding sequence is TGTGCCAGCAGCGACAGGGTCCAAACTAGCTACGAGCAGTACTTC. This chain joins TRBV6-6 and TRBJ2-7; 7 positions agree with TRBD1. Germline V gene sequence: CDR1 MNHNY, CDR2 SVGAGI (reference sequence). The CDR3 is 15 residues long. V shed 6 bases, J shed 3 bases, and the junction held 11 bases outside the gene matches.

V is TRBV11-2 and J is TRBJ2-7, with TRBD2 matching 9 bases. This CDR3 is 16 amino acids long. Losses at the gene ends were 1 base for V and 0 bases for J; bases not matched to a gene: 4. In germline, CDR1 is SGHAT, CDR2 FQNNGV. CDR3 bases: TGTGCCAGCAGCTTAGCGGGTAGCGGGGGCTCCTACGAGCAGTACTTC. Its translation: CASSLAGSGGSYEQYF.